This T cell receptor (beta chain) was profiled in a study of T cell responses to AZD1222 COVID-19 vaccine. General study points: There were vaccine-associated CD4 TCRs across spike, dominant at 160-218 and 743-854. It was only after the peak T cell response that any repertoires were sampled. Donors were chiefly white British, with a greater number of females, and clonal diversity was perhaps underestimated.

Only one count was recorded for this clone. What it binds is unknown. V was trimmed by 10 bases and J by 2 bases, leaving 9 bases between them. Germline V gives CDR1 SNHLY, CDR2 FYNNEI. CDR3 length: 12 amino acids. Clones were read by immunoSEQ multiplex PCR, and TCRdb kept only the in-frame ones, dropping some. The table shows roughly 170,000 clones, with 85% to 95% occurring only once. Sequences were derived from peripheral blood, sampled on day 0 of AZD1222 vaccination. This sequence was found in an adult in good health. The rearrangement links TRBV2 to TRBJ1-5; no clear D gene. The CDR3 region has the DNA TGTGCCACCGCCGTAGGCAATCAGCCCCAGCATTTT. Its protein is CATAVGNQPQHF.